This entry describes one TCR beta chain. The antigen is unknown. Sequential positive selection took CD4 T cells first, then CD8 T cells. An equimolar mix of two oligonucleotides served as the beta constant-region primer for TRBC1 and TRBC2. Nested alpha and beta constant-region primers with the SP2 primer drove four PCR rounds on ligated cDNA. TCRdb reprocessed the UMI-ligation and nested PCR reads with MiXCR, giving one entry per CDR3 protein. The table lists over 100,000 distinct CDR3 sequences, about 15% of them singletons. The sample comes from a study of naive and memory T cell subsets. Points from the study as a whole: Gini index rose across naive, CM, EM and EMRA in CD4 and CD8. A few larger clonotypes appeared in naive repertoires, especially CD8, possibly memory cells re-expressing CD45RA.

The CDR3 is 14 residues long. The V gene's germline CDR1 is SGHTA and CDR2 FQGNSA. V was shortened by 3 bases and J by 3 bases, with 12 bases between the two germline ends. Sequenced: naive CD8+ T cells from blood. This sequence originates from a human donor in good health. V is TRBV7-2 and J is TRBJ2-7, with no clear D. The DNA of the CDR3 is TGTGCCAGCAGCTTGACCGCCGCAGGCTACGAGCAGTACTTC. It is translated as CASSLTAAGYEQYF.